This passage covers 14 T cell receptor beta chains from one sample sequenced in a study of vaccination effects on CD4 cells after COVID-19. What these receptors recognize is not known. Method: immunoSEQ multiplex PCR; TCRdb's copy keeps in-frame clones and lacks some. The data show 31,000 or so clones, 70% seen once. A roughly 10-day culture period preceded the isolation of CD4+ T cells. The material sequenced was CD4+ T cells from PBMCs cultured without peptide, taken before COVID-19 vaccination. Receptor source: a human donor who received a COVID-19 vaccine.

This clone was counted only a few times. The V call is TRBV5-1, the J call TRBJ2-1, with a possible D match to TRBD2 (6 bases). The CDR3 loop spans 16 amino acids. V was shortened by 5 bases and J by 5 bases, with 20 bases between the two germline ends. Germline V lookup: CDR1 SGHRS, CDR2 YFSETQ. DNA of the CDR3: TGCGCCAGCAGAGAGTCCCTCGGGGGAGCGAACAATGAGCAGTTCTTC. It specifies CASRESLGGANNEQFF.

In this sample, this clone turned up a few times. V and J are TRBV7-6 and TRBJ1-5; no clear D gene. The CDR3 spans 13 residues. Trimming cost V 3 bases and J 7 bases, with 10 bases left between them. CDR1 and CDR2 from the germline V gene are SGHVS and FNYEAQ. The CDR3 loop is CASSFAADQPQHF. In nucleotides, the CDR3 is TGTGCCAGCAGCTTCGCAGCGGACCAGCCCCAGCATTTT.

Written as DNA, the CDR3 is TGTGCCAGTAGTATCGGTGGGAGCGTATACAATGAGCAGTTCTTC. This sequence encodes CASSIGGSVYNEQFF. The chain couples TRBV19 to TRBJ2-1; tentative D call: TRBD2 (5 bases). CDR1 and CDR2 (germline): LNHDA, SQIVND (reference sequence). The CDR3 is made up of 15 amino acids. Trimming shortened V by 3 bases and J by 4 bases, and 13 bases separated the two germline ends.

This chain connects TRBV6-5 to TRBJ1-5; 8 bases match TRBD1. The CDR3 length is 14 residues. With 7 bases clipped from V and 1 base from J, the junction kept 3 bases outside the gene matches. CDR1 and CDR2 from the germline V gene are MNHEY and SVGAGI. As DNA, the CDR3 is TGTGCCAGCATGGGACAGGCGAGCAATCAGCCCCAGCATTTT. It encodes CASMGQASNQPQHF.

This clone was counted a few times. V usage is TRBV3-1 (or the pseudogene TRBV3-2) and J usage is TRBJ1-6, with D perhaps TRBD1 (6 bases). The germline V and J ends were trimmed by 4 bases and 6 bases, with 16 bases remaining between them. Germline CDR1 is LGHDT and CDR2 is YNNKEL (reference sequence). CDR3 length equals 16 residues. CDR3 sequence reads: CASSRAQGRANSPLHF. The CDR3 coding sequence is TGTGCCAGCAGCCGCGCACAGGGTCGCGCTAATTCACCCCTCCACTTT.

This sequence joins TRBV18 and TRBJ1-5; D not resolved. CDR3 length equals 17 residues. Germline-derived CDR1 and CDR2 are KGHSH and LQKENI. V was cut by 0 bases and J by 2 bases, with 14 bases left in between. Here the CDR3 DNA reads TGTGCCAGCTCACCACCTAATGGGATTCGGGGCAATCAGCCCCAGCATTTT. It yields the protein CASSPPNGIRGNQPQHF.

The V and J genes are TRBV5-1 and TRBJ1-5, with D perhaps TRBD1 (5 bases). Germline loops: CDR1 SGHRS, CDR2 YFSETQ. Trimming removed 0 bases from V and 5 bases from J, with 15 bases in between. This CDR3 contains 16 residues. The DNA for the CDR3 is TGCGCCAGCAGCTTGGCCTATATGGGGGTGGATCAGCCCCAGCATTTT. Translated: CASSLAYMGVDQPQHF.

This chain joins TRBV7-9 and TRBJ1-3; D is undetermined. The V gene's germline CDR1 is SEHNR and CDR2 FQNEAQ (reference sequence). The V end lost 5 bases, the J end lost 0 bases, and 26 bases lay between the germline ends. The CDR3 length is 20 residues. The CDR3 loop is CASSTREDGTLGNSGNTIYF. The CDR3 nucleotides are TGTGCCAGCAGCACCCGGGAGGACGGAACTCTAGGGAACTCTGGAAACACCATATATTTT.

This chain connects TRBV5-1 to TRBJ2-5; tentatively, D is TRBD1 (5 bases). CDR3 length: 14 amino acids. V was shortened by 5 bases and J by 2 bases, with 13 bases between the two germline ends. The V gene's germline CDR1 is SGHRS and CDR2 YFSETQ. The CDR3 reads CASRSQGAQETQYF. The CDR3 bases are TGCGCCAGCAGATCCCAGGGTGCACAAGAGACCCAGTACTTC.

The chain uses TRBV5-1 and TRBJ1-1, with D uncertain. Per the germline V gene, CDR1 is SGHRS and CDR2 is YFSETQ. Trimming cost V 4 bases and J 0 bases, with 13 bases left between them. The CDR3 loop spans 15 amino acids. CDR3 in DNA: TGCGCCAGCAGCCCCCGGGAAGGGATGAACACTGAAGCTTTCTTT. Translated, it gives CASSPREGMNTEAFF. The complete variable domain, with remaining parts taken from reference TRBV5-1 and TRBJ1-1, reads KAGVTQTPRYLIKTRGQQVTLSCSPISGHRSVSWYQQTPGQGLQFLFEYFSETQRNKGNFPGRFSGRQFSNSRSEMNVSTLELGDSALYLCASSPREGMNTEAFFGQGTRLTVV.

This chain connects TRBV5-6 to TRBJ1-2, with D possibly being TRBD1 (5 bases). V was cut by 2 bases and J by 8 bases, with 13 bases left in between. CDR3 length: 13 residues. The germline gives CDR1 SGHDT, CDR2 YYEEEE. The CDR3 loop reads CASSFARGGGYTF. CDR3 in DNA: TGTGCCAGCAGCTTCGCGAGGGGAGGAGGCTACACCTTC.

This sequence joins TRBV19 and TRBJ2-3; D not resolved. CDR1 is LNHDA, CDR2 SQIVND, per germline (reference sequence). The V end lost 3 bases, the J end lost 2 bases, and 6 bases lay between the germline ends. This CDR3 comprises 13 residues. The CDR3 loop is CASSMGVTDTQYF. The CDR3 nucleotides read TGTGCCAGTAGTATGGGCGTCACAGATACGCAGTATTTT.

The chain has TRBV12-3 or TRBV12-4 and TRBJ1-5; no clear D gene. Trimming cost V 6 bases and J 2 bases, with 8 bases left between them. This CDR3 spans 13 amino acids. The CDR3 loop reads CASRGSGNQPQHF. The CDR3 nucleotides read TGTGCCAGCAGGGGGAGCGGCAATCAGCCCCAGCATTTT.

The J gene is TRBJ1-4, the V gene TRBV5-1, with 10 nucleotides matching TRBD1. CDR1 and CDR2 (germline): SGHRS, YFSETQ. The CDR3 consists of 14 residues. With 4 bases clipped from V and 11 bases from J, the junction kept 8 bases outside the gene matches. CDR3 DNA sequence: TGCGCCAGCAGCCCGGGACAGGGGCTCGAGAAACTGTTTTTT. Amino acid sequence: CASSPGQGLEKLFF. Supplemented by reference TRBV5-1 and TRBJ1-4, the full variable domain reads KAGVTQTPRYLIKTRGQQVTLSCSPISGHRSVSWYQQTPGQGLQFLFEYFSETQRNKGNFPGRFSGRQFSNSRSEMNVSTLELGDSALYLCASSPGQGLEKLFFGSGTQLSVL.